This T cell receptor beta chain was recovered during a study of CDR3 diversity in severe acne. The CDR3 totals 17 residues. From germline, CDR1 is MGHRA and CDR2 YSYEKL. Trimming left V 4 bases short and J 2 bases short, with 17 bases between. In TCRdb, the PCR reads were re-called with MiXCR into one record per CDR3 protein. The data contain about 97,000 distinct CDR3 sequences, roughly half of them singletons. This sequence was found in a male donor with acne. The chain couples TRBV4-1 to TRBJ2-2; possibly TRBD2 for D (5 bases). The sequenced material came from blood. The CDR3 sequence is CASSRERPTINTGELFF. The CDR3 DNA reads as TGCGCCAGCAGCCGGGAGAGGCCAACTATTAACACCGGGGAGCTGTTTTTT.